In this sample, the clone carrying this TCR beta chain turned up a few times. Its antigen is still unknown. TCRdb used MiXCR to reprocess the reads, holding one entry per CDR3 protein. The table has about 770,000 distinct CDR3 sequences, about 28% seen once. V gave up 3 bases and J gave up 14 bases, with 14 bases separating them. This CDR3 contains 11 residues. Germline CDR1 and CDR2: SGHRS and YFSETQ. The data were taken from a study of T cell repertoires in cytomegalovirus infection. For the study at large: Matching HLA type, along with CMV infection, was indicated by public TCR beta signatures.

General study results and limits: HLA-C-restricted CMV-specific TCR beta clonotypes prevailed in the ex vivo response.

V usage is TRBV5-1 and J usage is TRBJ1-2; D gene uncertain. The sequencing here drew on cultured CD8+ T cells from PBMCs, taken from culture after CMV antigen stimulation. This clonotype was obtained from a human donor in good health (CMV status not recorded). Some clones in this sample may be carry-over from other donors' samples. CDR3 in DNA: TGCGCCAGCAGCTACGACGACAACTGGACCTTC. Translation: CASSYDDNWTF.